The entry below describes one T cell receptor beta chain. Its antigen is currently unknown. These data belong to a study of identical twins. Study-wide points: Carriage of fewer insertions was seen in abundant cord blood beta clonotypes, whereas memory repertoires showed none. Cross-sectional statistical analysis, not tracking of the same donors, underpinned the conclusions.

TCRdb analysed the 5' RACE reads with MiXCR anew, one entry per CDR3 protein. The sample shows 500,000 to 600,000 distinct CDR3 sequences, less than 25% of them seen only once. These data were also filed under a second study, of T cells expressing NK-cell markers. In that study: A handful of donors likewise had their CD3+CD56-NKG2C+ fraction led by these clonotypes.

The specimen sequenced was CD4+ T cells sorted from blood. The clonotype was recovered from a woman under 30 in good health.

The CDR3 here is CASSEFLGGNGELFF. For the CDR3, the DNA is TGTGCCAGCAGTGAATTTTTAGGGGGAAACGGGGAGCTGTTTTTT. The V and J genes are TRBV25-1 and TRBJ2-2, with a tentative D call TRBD1 (6 bases). Trimming took off 1 base at V and 7 bases at J, with 13 bases between the two ends. This CDR3 is built from 15 residues. Germline V gene sequence: CDR1 MGHDK, CDR2 SYGVNS.